The source of this T cell receptor beta chain is a study of CD8 T cells in Susac syndrome (dated by TCRdb to between 2017 and 2020). Regarding the research as a whole: Repertoire sequencing was used to test whether CD8+ T cell activation and differentiation in Susac syndrome was antigen driven. The clonality of the CD8+ T cell repertoire was compared across about a dozen healthy donors, around 14 Susac syndrome patients and about 15 multiple sclerosis patients.

The investigation overall reported the following: The number of individuals in the TCR sequencing and HLA analysis was acknowledged as relatively small.

With respect to this clonotype: Its antigen is currently not known. No much larger clone is present one base from it, and per-base qualities are unavailable.

High-throughput TCR beta sequencing profiled peripheral blood CD8+ and CD4+ T cells from healthy donors, Susac syndrome patients and multiple sclerosis patients. Multiple sclerosis controls were treatment-naive patients with stable or active relapsing-remitting disease fulfilling revised McDonald criteria. CD8+ TEMRA cells were enriched by FACS, while bulk CD8+ and CD4+ T cells were purified by magnetic negative isolation. Blood was collected in EDTA tubes and processed within 24 hours, with PBMCs isolated through density gradient centrifugation. PBMCs intended for TCR sequencing were cryopreserved in liquid nitrogen and were subsequently thawed in a 37 degrees C water bath. Purity of sorted or isolated CD4+, CD8+ and CD8+ TEMRA cells was at least 90%. RNA was extracted using the RNeasy kit, and about 0.45 to 1 ug of the RNA was reverse transcribed with random hexamers. TCR beta CDR3 regions were amplified with the immunoSEQ multiplex PCR assay covering 54 Vbeta and 13 Jbeta segments. PCR amplification bias was corrected using a synthetic template baseline for primer optimization and computational correction. The authors' analysis ran thus. Reads were annotated to V, D and J genes according to IMGT and were analyzed with immunoSEQ Analyzer, with only productive sequences retained. Clonality was computed as one minus Shannon entropy normalized by log2 of the number of productive unique sequences. Public and private clones were assessed among the 100 most prevalent clones of each patient and control. Susac-specific clones were defined as absent from healthy and MS cohorts, around 980 published viral clones and other ImmuneACCESS disease sequences. TCRdb reprocessed the public reads (quality trimming at Q25 with fastp, clone calling with MiXCR) and kept in-frame beta chains. One record per CDR3 amino acid sequence lists the most common genes and DNA. TCRdb's processing, not the authors', yielded these V and J calls. In all, the sample holds around 280,000 distinct CDR3 sequences, and 70% to 90% of those were seen once. Around 0.12% of the sample is held by the ten biggest clonotypes.

Trimming removed 5 bases from V and 5 bases from J, leaving 10 bases between the germline ends. Inclusive of the bounding cysteine and phenylalanine, the CDR3 is 12 residues long. CDR3 DNA only is kept here, 36 bases in frame from base 1. The sequence is built from TRBV12-3 or TRBV12-4 and TRBJ2-7; there is no confident call for the D gene. Sequenced: CD8+ T cells from PBMCs. The TCR comes from a human donor with multiple sclerosis. This receptor has the CDR3 CASSPRLDEQYF. The DNA sequence reads TGTGCCAGCAGTCCCCGACTCGACGAGCAGTACTTC.